This T cell receptor (beta chain) is drawn from a study of OX40 agonist ivuxolimab in advanced cancers. Study-level points and caveats: Researchers did not establish what antigens the expanded peripheral T cells target.

Assay: immunoSEQ multiplex PCR; the TCRdb copy retains only in-frame clones and omits some. The data show some 53,000 clones, with approximately 94% seen just once and roughly an eighth held by the top ten. This clone was counted a few times. Its antigen is undetermined. This CDR3 comprises 15 residues. CDR1 and CDR2 (germline): SGHTA, FQGNSA. With 1 base removed from V and 0 bases from J, the gap between germline ends came to 7 bases. The chain links TRBV7-2 to TRBJ1-5; D remains unclear. The material was CD4+ or CD8+ T cells sorted from blood, obtained in a trial of the OX40 agonist ivuxolimab. The sequence was collected from an adult with an advanced solid tumor such as melanoma, head and neck, liver or kidney cancer. The CDR3 loop reads CASSLEGYSNQPQHF. The CDR3 DNA reads as TGTGCCAGCAGCTTAGAAGGGTATAGCAATCAGCCCCAGCATTTT.